The next 7 T cell receptor beta chains were all read from a single sample in a study of blood T cells in healthy people across ages. With a J-beta primer mix and a sample-barcoded 5' primer, a second PCR ran about 7 to 12 cycles. TCRdb re-called the 5' RACE reads through MiXCR, storing one row per CDR3 protein. The sample records around 1,500,000 distinct CDR3 sequences, roughly 40% being singletons. Material for sequencing was blood. Receptors were obtained from a woman younger than 35 in good health.

This clonotype was seen a few times. The V call is TRBV27, the J call TRBJ2-2, with D maybe TRBD2 (6 bases). The CDR3 is 15 residues long. Germline CDR1 reads MNHEY; CDR2 reads SMNVEV (reference sequence). Deletions cut 5 bases from V and 4 bases from J, with 14 bases between. CDR3 residues: CASSPRGLSTGELFF. In DNA form, the CDR3 reads TGTGCCAGCAGTCCCCGGGGGTTGAGCACCGGGGAGCTGTTTTTT.

This clonotype was counted ten times or more. V usage is TRBV11-2 and J usage is TRBJ2-7; unclear D gene. The germline gives CDR1 SGHAT, CDR2 FQNNGV. CDR3 length equals 14 residues. The V and J ends lost 0 bases and 2 bases respectively, with 8 bases between them. The CDR3 DNA reads as TGTGCCAGCAGCTTAGATTCCGACACCTACGAGCAGTACTTC. Residues: CASSLDSDTYEQYF.

This rearrangement joins TRBV7-2 to TRBJ2-1; tentatively, D is TRBD1 (6 bases). Gene TRBJ2-7 matches the end of the DNA better, so the J call may be wrong. This CDR3 contains 15 residues. From germline, CDR1 is SGHTA and CDR2 FQGNSA. CDR3 protein: CASSGDRSSYNEQYF. DNA for the CDR3: TGTGCCAGCAGCGGAGACAGGAGCTCCTACAATGAGCAGTACTTC.

V gene TRBV2 combines with J gene TRBJ1-1; the match to TRBD1 covers 8 bases. In germline, CDR1 is SNHLY, CDR2 FYNNEI. This CDR3 has 14 amino acids. V lost 4 bases to trimming and J lost 12 bases; unmatched junction nucleotides: 13. Written as DNA, the CDR3 is TGTGCCAGCAGTGTCACTTCAGGGGGCCGGGGACCTTTCTTT. This sequence encodes CASSVTSGGRGPFF.

As concerns this clonotype: The junction departs from the called germline gene at one end, perhaps through a read error. The chain has TRBV12-3 or TRBV12-4 and TRBJ2-3; tentative D call: TRBD2 (6 bases). The CDR3 runs to 14 residues. CDR3 sequence (DNA): TGTGCCAGCCGACCGGCGGGGAGCATAGATACGCAGTATTTT. Translating it yields CASRPAGSIDTQYF.

This clonotype turned up a few times. CDR3 protein: CASSTPGLAAPQYF. The CDR3 DNA follows: TGTGCCAGCAGTACACCGGGACTAGCGGCCCCCCAGTACTTC. V is TRBV12-3 or TRBV12-4 and J is TRBJ2-7, with 11 bases lining up with TRBD2. V dropped 5 bases and J dropped 10; count of bases not matched to a gene: 10. The CDR3 contains 14 residues.

This clonotype showed up just a few times. The chain has TRBV20-1 and TRBJ1-5; D is ambiguous. Germline lookup yields CDR1 DFQATT and CDR2 SNEGSKA (reference sequence). This CDR3 has 15 amino acids. V was trimmed by 0 bases and J by 0 bases, leaving 9 bases between them. The CDR3 DNA is TGCAGTGCTAGAGATTACGTATATAGCAATCAGCCCCAGCATTTT. It translates to CSARDYVYSNQPQHF.